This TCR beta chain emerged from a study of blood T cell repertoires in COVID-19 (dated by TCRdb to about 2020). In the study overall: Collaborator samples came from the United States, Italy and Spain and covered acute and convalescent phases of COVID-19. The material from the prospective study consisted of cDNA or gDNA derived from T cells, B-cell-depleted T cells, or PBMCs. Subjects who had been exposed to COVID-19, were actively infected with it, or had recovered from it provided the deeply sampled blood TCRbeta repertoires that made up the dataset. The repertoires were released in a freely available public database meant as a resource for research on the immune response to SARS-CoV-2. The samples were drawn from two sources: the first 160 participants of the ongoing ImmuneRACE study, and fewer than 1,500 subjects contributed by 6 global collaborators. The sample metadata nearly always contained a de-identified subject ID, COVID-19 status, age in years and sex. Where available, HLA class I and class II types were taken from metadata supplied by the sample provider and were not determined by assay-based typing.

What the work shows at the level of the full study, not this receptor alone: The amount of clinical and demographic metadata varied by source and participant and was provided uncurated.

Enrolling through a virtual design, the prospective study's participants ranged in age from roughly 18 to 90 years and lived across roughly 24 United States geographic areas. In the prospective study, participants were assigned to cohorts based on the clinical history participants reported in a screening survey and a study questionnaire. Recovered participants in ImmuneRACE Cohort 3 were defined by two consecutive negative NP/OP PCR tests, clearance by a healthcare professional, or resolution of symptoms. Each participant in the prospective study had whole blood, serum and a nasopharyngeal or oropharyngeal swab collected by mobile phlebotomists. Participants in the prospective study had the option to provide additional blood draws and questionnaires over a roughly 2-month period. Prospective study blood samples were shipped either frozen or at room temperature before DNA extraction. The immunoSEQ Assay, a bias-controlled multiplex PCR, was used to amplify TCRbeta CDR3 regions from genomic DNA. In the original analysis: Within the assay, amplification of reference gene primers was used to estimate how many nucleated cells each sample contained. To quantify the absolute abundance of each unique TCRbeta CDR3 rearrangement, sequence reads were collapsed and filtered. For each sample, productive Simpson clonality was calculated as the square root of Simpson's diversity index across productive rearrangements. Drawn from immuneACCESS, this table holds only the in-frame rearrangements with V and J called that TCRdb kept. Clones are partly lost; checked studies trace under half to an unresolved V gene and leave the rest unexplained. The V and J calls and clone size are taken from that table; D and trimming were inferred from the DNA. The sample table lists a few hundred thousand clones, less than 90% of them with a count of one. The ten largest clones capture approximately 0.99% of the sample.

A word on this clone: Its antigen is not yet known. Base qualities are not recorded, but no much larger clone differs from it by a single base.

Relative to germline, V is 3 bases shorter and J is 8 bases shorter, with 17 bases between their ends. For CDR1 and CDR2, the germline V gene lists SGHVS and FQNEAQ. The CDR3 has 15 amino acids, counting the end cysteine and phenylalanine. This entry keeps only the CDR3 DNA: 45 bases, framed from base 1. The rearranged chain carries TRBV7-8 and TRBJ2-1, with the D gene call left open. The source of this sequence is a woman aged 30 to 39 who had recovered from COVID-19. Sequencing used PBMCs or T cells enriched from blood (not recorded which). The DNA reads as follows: TGTGCCAGCAGCTTCCTAGACCATGGTCCCCATGAGCAGTTCTTC. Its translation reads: CASSFLDHGPHEQFF.